The 9 T cell receptor beta chains reported below all come from one sample, sequenced in a study of vaccination effects on CD4 cells after COVID-19. For these receptors, no antigen is known. Method: immunoSEQ multiplex PCR; TCRdb's copy keeps in-frame clones and lacks some. The sample consists of about 39,000 clones, about four fifths of them appearing once. Investigators separated out CD4+ T cells once around nine days of culture had passed. The sample here was CD4+ T cells from PBMCs cultured without peptide, taken before COVID-19 vaccination. The receptors here all came from a human donor who received a COVID-19 vaccine.

This clone was seen a handful of times. The chain has TRBV2 and TRBJ1-5; D remains ambiguous. Germline CDR1 SNHLY, CDR2 FYNNEI. The germline V and J ends were trimmed by 4 bases and 0 bases, with 10 bases remaining between them. The CDR3 has 15 amino acids. The CDR3 DNA reads TGTGCCAGCAGTGGCTGGGGTATTAGCAATCAGCCCCAGCATTTT. Its translation: CASSGWGISNQPQHF.

This chain connects TRBV5-6 to TRBJ2-7, with 8 bases fitting TRBD1. The CDR3 is 15 amino acids. The junction had 7 bases not matched to a gene; V was cut back by 2 bases and J by 3 bases. Germline V CDR1 and CDR2: SGHDT, YYEEEE. The CDR3 is CASSLGDRTYYEQYV. CDR3 DNA sequence: TGTGCCAGCAGCTTAGGGGACAGGACCTACTACGAGCAGTACGTC.

Written as DNA, the CDR3 is TGTGCCAGCAGCCAAGGACAGGGAGCGAACACCGGGGAGCTGTTTTTT. Encoded protein: CASSQGQGANTGELFF. This sequence joins TRBV11-3 and TRBJ2-2, with 8 bases lining up with TRBD1. The CDR3 has 16 residues. The germline gives CDR1 SGHNT, CDR2 YENEEA. V gave up 5 bases and J gave up 0 bases; unmatched junction bases: 5.

The chain combines TRBV13 with TRBJ1-2, with D perhaps matching TRBD1 (6 bases). The V and J ends lost 0 bases and 5 bases respectively, with 16 bases between them. The CDR3 is 16 amino acids. Per the germline V gene, CDR1 is PRHDT and CDR2 is FYEKMQ (reference sequence). The CDR3 sequence: CASSLGRGGWLYGYTF. For the CDR3, the DNA is TGTGCCAGCAGCTTAGGCCGTGGGGGCTGGTTGTATGGCTACACCTTC.

This chain joins TRBV6-2 or TRBV6-3 and TRBJ1-2; D is uncertain. V was clipped by 2 bases and J by 9 bases, with 7 bases between them. The CDR3 is 11 amino acids. Germline CDR1 MNHEY, CDR2 SVGEGT. The CDR3 here is CASSYHISYTF. CDR3 in DNA: TGTGCCAGCAGTTACCACATTAGCTACACCTTC.

V and J are TRBV29-1 and TRBJ1-3; D is unresolved. The V end was cut by 5 bases, the J end by 0 bases, with 11 bases between. The V gene's germline CDR1 is SQVTM and CDR2 ANQGSEA. The length of the CDR3 is 14 residues. In nucleotides, the CDR3 is TGCAGCGTTTTGGTACCCGACTCTGGAAACACCATATATTTT. This codes for CSVLVPDSGNTIYF.

V is TRBV10-1 and J is TRBJ2-4; TRBD1 is a possible D gene (5 bases). The ends were cut back, 3 bases at V and 3 bases at J, with 9 bases in the middle. Germline V gives CDR1 WNHNN, CDR2 SYGVQD (reference sequence). CDR3 length: 14 residues. The CDR3 region is CASSDQGFKNIQYF. In DNA form, the CDR3 reads TGCGCCAGCAGTGACCAGGGTTTCAAAAACATTCAGTACTTC.

The chain carries TRBV18 and TRBJ2-1; possibly TRBD1 for D (5 bases). CDR3 length: 16 residues. V was pared by 6 bases and J by 0 bases, with 15 bases between. The germline gives CDR1 KGHSH, CDR2 LQKENI. CDR3 coding DNA: TGTGCCAGCTCCGTAAGATCGGACAACTCCTACAATGAGCAGTTCTTC. Residues: CASSVRSDNSYNEQFF.

Only a few counts were recorded for this clone. The CDR3 DNA is TGTGCCAGCAGTTACGATAATTCACCCCTCCACTTT. Encoded protein: CASSYDNSPLHF. The chain is built from TRBV6-6 and TRBJ1-6, with D hard to call. Trimming shortened V by 2 bases and J by 5 bases, and 1 base separated the two germline ends. CDR1 and CDR2 from the germline V gene are MNHNY and SVGAGI (reference sequence). This CDR3 spans 12 amino acids.